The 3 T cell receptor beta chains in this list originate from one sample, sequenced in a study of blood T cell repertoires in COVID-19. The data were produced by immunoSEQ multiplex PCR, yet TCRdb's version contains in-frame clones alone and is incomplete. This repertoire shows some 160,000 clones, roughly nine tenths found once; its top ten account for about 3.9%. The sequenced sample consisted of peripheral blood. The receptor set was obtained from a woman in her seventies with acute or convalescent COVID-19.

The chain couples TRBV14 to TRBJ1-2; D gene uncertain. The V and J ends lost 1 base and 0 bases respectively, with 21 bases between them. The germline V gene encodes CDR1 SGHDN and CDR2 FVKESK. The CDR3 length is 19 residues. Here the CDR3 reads CASSQGFYARAASNYGYTF. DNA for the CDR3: TGTGCCAGCAGCCAAGGATTTTATGCGCGGGCCGCTTCTAACTATGGCTACACCTTC.

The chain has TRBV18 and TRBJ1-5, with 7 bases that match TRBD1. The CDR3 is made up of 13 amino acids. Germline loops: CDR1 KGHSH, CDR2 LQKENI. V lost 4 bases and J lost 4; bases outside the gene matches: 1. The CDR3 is CASSLQGNQPQHF. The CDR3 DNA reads TGTGCCAGCTCACTACAGGGGAATCAGCCCCAGCATTTT.

The CDR3 sequence is CASRRDRDEQYF. The DNA for the CDR3 is TGTGCCAGTAGACGGGACAGGGACGAGCAGTACTTC. V and J are TRBV19 and TRBJ2-7, with 9 bases lining up with TRBD1. V was pared by 6 bases and J by 5 bases, with 2 bases of the junction left unmatched. CDR3 size: 12 residues. Germline CDR1 LNHDA, CDR2 SQIVND (reference sequence). Combining the CDR3 with reference TRBV19 and TRBJ2-7 gives the whole variable domain DGGITQSPKYLFRKEGQNVTLSCEQNLNHDAMYWYRQDPGQGLRLIYYSQIVNDFQKGDIAEGYSVSREKKESFPLTVTSAQKNPTAFYLCASRRDRDEQYFGPGTRLTVT.